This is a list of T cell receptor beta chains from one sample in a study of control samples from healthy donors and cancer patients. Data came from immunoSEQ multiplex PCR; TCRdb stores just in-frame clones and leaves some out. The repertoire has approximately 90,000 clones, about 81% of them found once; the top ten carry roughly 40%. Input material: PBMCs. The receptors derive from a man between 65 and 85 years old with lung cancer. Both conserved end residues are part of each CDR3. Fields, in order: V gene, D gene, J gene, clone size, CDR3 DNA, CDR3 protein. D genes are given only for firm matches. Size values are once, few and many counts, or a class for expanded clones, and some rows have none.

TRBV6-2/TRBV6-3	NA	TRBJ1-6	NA	TGTGCCAGCAGCCCAGGGTTCGGATCACCCCTCCACTTT	CASSPGFGSPLHF
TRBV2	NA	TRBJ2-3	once	TGTGCCAGCAGTGCTACCCGACTAGGTATTGGAGATACGCAGTATTTT	CASSATRLGIGDTQYF
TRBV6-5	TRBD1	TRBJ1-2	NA	TGTGCCAGCAAGGACAGGAGCTATAATAACTATGGCTACACCTTC	CASKDRSYNNYGYTF
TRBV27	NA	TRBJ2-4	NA	TGTGCCAGCAGTCCTAAATTTTCTCTTTTAGCCAAAAACATTCAGTACTTC	CASSPKFSLLAKNIQYF
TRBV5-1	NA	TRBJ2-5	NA	TGCGCCAGCAGCTTGGCCCGGCCAGAGACCCAGTACTTC	CASSLARPETQYF
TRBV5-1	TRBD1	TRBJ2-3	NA	TGCGCCAGCAGCCACATATCCGGGGGACAGGGGGCAGATACGCAGTATTTT	CASSHISGGQGADTQYF
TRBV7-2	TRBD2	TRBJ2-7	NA	TGTGCCAGCAGCTCCTATCCTAGCGGGGGGGCCCACGAGCAGTACTTC	CASSSYPSGGAHEQYF
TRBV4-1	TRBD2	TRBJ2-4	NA	TGCGCCAGCAGCCACTTTTCGGGGGGGCCTGGAGGGGACATTCAGTACTTC	CASSHFSGGPGGDIQYF
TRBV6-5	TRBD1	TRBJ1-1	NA	TGTGCCAGCAGCGGGACAGGGGCTATGAACACTGAAGCTTTCTTT	CASSGTGAMNTEAFF
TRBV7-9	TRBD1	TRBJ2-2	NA	TGTGCCAGCAGCTTGTCCGGGACAGGGAACACCGGGGAGCTGTTTTTT	CASSLSGTGNTGELFF
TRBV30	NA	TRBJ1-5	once	TGTGCCTGGAGTGAGGGGGGAGGCAATCAGCCCCAGCATTTT	CAWSEGGGNQPQHF
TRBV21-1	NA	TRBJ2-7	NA	TGTGCCAGCAGCAAAGGACGAGTTTGGACTAGCGGATCCTACGAGCAGTACTTC	CASSKGRVWTSGSYEQYF
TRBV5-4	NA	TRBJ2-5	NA	TGTGCCAGCAGCTTAGATGTCTCCACGCGGGAGACCCAGTACTTC	CASSLDVSTRETQYF
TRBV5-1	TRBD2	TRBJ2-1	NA	TGCGCCAGCAGCTTGGAGGGCGGGGGGGCGAGCTCCTACAATGAGCAGTTCTTC	CASSLEGGGASSYNEQFF
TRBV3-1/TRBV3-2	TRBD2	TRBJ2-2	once	TGTGCCAGCAGCCAAGATGGTCGCGGGGGGGCGGCCGGGGAGCTGTTTTTT	CASSQDGRGGAAGELFF
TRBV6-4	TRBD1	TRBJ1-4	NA	TGTGCCAGCAGTGCCACAGGGGGGGCGAATGAAAAACTGTTTTTT	CASSATGGANEKLFF
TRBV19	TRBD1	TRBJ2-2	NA	TGTGCCAGTAGGGGAGTCAGACAGGGGTTAACAACCGGGGAGCTGTTTTTT	CASRGVRQGLTTGELFF
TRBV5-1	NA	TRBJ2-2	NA	TGCGCCAGCAGCTTGCCCAGCCGCGGGGAGCTGTTTTTT	CASSLPSRGELFF
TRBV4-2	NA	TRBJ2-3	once	TGTGCCAGCAGCCAGGGACCTGAGGGGGGGCCGATAGATACGCAGTATTTT	CASSQGPEGGPIDTQYF
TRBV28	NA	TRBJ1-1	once	TGTGCCAGCAAGGGAGTGGGGAACACTGAAGCTTTCTTT	CASKGVGNTEAFF
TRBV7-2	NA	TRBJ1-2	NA	TGTGCCAGCAGCCCGCGAAGTACTGGCTACACCTTC	CASSPRSTGYTF
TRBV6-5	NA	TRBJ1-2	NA	TGTGCCAGCAGTTACGAGGGGTTTAGTGGCTACACCTTC	CASSYEGFSGYTF
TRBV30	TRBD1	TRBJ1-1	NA	TGTGCCTGGAGGCGGTTAGACAGGGGAGATACTGAAGCTTTCTTT	CAWRRLDRGDTEAFF
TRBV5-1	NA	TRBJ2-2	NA	TGCGCCAGCAGCCCGGGGGCGGTCCCCGGAGTCGGGGAGCTGTTTTTT	CASSPGAVPGVGELFF
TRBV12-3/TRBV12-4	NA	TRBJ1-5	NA	TGTGCCAGCAGTGTTGGGACGCAGCCCCAGCATTTT	CASSVGTQPQHF
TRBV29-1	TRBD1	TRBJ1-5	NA	TGCAGCGCAGGGACAGGGAGGGATCAGCCCCAGCATTTT	CSAGTGRDQPQHF
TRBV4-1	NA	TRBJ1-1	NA	TGCGCCAGCAGCGAAGATGCCGTGGGGAACACTGAAGCTTTCTTT	CASSEDAVGNTEAFF
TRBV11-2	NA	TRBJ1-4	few	TGTGCCAGCAGCTTATGGGGCATCAATGAAAAACTGTTTTTT	CASSLWGINEKLFF
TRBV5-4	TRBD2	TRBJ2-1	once	TGTGCCAGCAGCCTGGGAGCGGGGATGTCCCCGGGGGTAGTAAATGAGCAGTTCTTC	CASSLGAGMSPGVVNEQFF
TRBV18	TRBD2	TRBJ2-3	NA	TGTGCCAGCTCACCCGGGACTAGCGGGGTTGGTACGCAGTATTTT	CASSPGTSGVGTQYF
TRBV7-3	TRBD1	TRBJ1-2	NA	TGTGCCAGCAGCCCGGCCGGGACAGGGGAAGTTGGCTACACCTTC	CASSPAGTGEVGYTF
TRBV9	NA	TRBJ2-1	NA	TGTGCCAGCAGCGTAGTTTCGGGAAGCAATGAGCAGTTCTTC	CASSVVSGSNEQFF
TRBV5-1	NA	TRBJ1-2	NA	TGCGCCAGCAGCTCTACAGGGACTGATGGCTACACCTTC	CASSSTGTDGYTF
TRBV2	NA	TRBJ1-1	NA	TGTGCCAGCAGAACCACAGGGAGTGTAGCTTTCTTT	CASRTTGSVAFF
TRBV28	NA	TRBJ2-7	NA	TGTGCCAGCAGGGGGCAGGGGCGATCCTACGAGCAGTACTTC	CASRGQGRSYEQYF
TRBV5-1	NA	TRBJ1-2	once	TGCGCCAGCAGCTTGGCCGGCGGAGGGGTAGGTGGCTACACCTTC	CASSLAGGGVGGYTF
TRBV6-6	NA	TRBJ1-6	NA	TGTGCCAGCAGTCCCCCGGACAGCCGCTATAATTCACCCCTCCACTTT	CASSPPDSRYNSPLHF
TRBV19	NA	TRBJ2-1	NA	TGTGCCAGTAGTATACGCGGGGATTTTGAGCAGTTCTTC	CASSIRGDFEQFF
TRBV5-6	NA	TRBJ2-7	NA	TGTGCCAGCAGCTTGGGTCTCGACGAGCAGTACTTC	CASSLGLDEQYF
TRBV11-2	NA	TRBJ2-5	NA	TGTGCCAGCAGCTTAGGGCACGCAGAGACCCAGTACTTC	CASSLGHAETQYF
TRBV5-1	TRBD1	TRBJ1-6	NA	TGCGCCAGCAGCTTGTATGCAGGGGGGAATTCACCCCTCCACTTT	CASSLYAGGNSPLHF
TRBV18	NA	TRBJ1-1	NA	TGTGCCAGCTCACCAGAGGGAATGGGCACTGAAGCTTTCTTT	CASSPEGMGTEAFF
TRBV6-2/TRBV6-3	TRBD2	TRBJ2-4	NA	TGTGCCAGCAGTCCCCGACTAGCGGGGGGGCCCAGCATTCAGTACTTC	CASSPRLAGGPSIQYF
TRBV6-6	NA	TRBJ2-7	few	TGTGCCAGCAGTTACTCAACCTACGAGCAGTACTTC	CASSYSTYEQYF
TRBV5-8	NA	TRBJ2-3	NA	TGTGCCAGCACCCACTCGCGGGTTGTCACAGATACGCAGTATTTT	CASTHSRVVTDTQYF
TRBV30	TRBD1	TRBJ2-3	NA	TGTGCCTGGAGTTTACAGGGGTTAAGTTCTAGCACAGATACGCAGTATTTT	CAWSLQGLSSSTDTQYF
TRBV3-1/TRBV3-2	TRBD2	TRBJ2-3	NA	TGTGCCAGCAGCCAACCGGGACTAGCATCAGATACGCAGTATTTT	CASSQPGLASDTQYF
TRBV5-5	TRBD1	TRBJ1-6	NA	TGTGCCAGCAGCTCGGACAGGATAGGTCCACCCCTCCACTTT	CASSSDRIGPPLHF
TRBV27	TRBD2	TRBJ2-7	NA	TGTGCCAGCAAACCTAGCGGGGGCTACGAGCAGTACTTC	CASKPSGGYEQYF
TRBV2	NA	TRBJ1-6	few	TGTGCCAGCAGTTATAACAGGGATTCACCCCTCCACTTT	CASSYNRDSPLHF
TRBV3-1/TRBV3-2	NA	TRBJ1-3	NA	TGTGCCAGCAGCCAAGATCTGGGCACCCCTTCTGGAAACACCATATATTTT	CASSQDLGTPSGNTIYF
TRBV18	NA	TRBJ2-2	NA	TGTGCCAGCTCCCCTCGGGAAGGCAACACCGGGGAGCTGTTTTTT	CASSPREGNTGELFF
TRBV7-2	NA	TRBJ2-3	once	TGTGCCAGCAGCTTAGCAGGGGGGACTGGCACAGATACGCAGTATTTT	CASSLAGGTGTDTQYF
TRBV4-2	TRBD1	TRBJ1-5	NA	TGTGCCAGCAGCCAAGATATTATATTCGGGACAGGGAATCAGCCCCAGCATTTT	CASSQDIIFGTGNQPQHF